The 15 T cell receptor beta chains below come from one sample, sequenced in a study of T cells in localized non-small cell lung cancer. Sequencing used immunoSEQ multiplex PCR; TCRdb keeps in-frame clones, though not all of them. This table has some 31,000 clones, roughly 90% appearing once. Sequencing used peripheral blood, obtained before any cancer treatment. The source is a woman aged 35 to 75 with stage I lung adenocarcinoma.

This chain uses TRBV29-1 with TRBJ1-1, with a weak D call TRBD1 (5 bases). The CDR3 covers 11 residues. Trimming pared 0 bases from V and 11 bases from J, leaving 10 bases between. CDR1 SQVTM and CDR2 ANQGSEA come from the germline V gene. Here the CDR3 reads CSVEDSGVAFF. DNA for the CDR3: TGCAGCGTTGAAGATTCGGGGGTGGCTTTCTTT.

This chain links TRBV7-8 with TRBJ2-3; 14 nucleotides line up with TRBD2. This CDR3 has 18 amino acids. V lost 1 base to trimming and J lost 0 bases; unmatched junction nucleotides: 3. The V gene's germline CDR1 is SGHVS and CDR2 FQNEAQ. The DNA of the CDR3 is TGTGCCAGCAGCTTAGGGACTAGCGGGGGGCTGAGCACAGATACGCAGTATTTT. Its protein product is CASSLGTSGGLSTDTQYF.

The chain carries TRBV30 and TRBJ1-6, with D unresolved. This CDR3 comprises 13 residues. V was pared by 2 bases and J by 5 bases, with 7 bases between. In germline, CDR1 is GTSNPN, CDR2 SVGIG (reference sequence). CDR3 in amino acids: CAWSKRNNSPLHF. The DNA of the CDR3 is TGTGCCTGGAGTAAAAGAAATAATTCACCCCTCCACTTT.

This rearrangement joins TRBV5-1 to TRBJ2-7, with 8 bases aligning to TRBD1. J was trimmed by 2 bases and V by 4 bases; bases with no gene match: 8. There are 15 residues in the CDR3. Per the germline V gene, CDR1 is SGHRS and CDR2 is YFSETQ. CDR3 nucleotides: TGCGCCAGCAGCCCGAGTACAGGGGGTCCCTACGAGCAGTACTTC. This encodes CASSPSTGGPYEQYF.

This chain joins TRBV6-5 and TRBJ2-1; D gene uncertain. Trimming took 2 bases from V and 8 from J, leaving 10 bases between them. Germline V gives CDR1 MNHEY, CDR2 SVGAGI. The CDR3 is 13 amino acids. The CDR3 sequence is CASSYGAVDEQFF. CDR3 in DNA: TGTGCCAGCAGTTACGGAGCTGTCGATGAGCAGTTCTTC.

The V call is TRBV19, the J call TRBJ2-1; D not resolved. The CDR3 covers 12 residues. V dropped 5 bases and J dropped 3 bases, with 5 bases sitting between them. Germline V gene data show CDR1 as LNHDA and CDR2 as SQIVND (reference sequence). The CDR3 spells CASSLIYNEQFF. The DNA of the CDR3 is TGTGCCAGTAGTCTCATCTACAATGAGCAGTTCTTC.

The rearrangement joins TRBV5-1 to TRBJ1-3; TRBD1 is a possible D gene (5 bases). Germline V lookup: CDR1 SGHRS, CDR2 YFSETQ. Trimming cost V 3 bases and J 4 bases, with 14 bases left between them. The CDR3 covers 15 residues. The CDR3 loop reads CASSSGTVGGNTIYF. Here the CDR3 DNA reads TGCGCCAGCAGCTCGGGGACCGTGGGCGGAAACACCATATATTTT.

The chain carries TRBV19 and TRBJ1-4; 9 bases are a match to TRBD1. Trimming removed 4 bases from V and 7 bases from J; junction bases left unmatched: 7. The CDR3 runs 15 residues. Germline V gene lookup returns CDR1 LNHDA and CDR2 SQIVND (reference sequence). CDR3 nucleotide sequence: TGTGCCAGTAGTACACACAGGGGGCTGAGTGAAAAACTGTTTTTT. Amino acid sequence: CASSTHRGLSEKLFF.

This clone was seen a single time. The CDR3 is CAISNRDRGVYEQYF. The CDR3 DNA is TGTGCCATCAGTAACCGGGACAGGGGGGTATACGAGCAGTACTTC. The J gene is TRBJ2-7, the V gene TRBV10-3; 11 bases are a match to TRBD1. Trimming took 5 bases from V and 4 from J; bases not matched to a gene: 7. CDR1 is ENHRY, CDR2 SYGVKD, per germline. The CDR3 extends over 15 amino acids.

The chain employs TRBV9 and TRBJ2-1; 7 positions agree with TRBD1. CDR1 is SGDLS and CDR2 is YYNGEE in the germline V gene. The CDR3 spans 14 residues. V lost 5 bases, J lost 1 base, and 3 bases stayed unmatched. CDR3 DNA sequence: TGTGCCAGCAGTCGACAGGGATCCTACAATGAGCAGTTCTTC. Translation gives CASSRQGSYNEQFF.

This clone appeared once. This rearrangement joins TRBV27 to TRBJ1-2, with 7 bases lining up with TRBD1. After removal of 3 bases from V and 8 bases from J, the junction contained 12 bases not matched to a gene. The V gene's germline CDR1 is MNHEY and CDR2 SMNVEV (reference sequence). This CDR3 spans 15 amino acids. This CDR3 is CASSFSPDRVKGYTF. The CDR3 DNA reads TGTGCCAGCAGTTTCTCGCCCGACAGGGTGAAAGGCTACACCTTC.

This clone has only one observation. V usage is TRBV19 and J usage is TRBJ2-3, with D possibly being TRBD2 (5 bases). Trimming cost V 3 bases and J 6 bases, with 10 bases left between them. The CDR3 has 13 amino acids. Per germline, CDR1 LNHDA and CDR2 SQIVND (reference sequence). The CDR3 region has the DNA TGTGCCAGTAGTATGGATCGAGGGGATACGCAGTATTTT. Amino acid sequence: CASSMDRGDTQYF.

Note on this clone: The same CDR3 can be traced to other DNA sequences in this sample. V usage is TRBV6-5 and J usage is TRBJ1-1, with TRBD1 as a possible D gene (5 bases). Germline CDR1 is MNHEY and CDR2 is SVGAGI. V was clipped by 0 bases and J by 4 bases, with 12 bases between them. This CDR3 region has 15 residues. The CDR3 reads CASSYSVGRGTEAFF. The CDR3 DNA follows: TGTGCCAGCAGTTACTCGGTGGGTAGGGGCACTGAAGCTTTCTTT.

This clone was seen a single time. CDR3 bases: TGCGCCAGCAGCCAAGTGGGGCCCCTTCAAGAGACCCAGTACTTC. Translated, it gives CASSQVGPLQETQYF. The chain recombines TRBV4-1 with TRBJ2-5; perhaps TRBD1 as D (5 bases). Trimming left V 1 base short and J 2 bases short, with 11 bases between. CDR1 MGHRA and CDR2 YSYEKL come from the germline V gene. This CDR3 spans 15 amino acids.

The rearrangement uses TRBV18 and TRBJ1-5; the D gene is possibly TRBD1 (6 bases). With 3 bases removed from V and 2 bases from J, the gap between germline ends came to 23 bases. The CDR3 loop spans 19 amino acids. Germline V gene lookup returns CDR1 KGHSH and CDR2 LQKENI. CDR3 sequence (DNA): TGTGCCAGCTCACCCTTCGCAGGACAGCCCGGGGGTGGCAATCAGCCCCAGCATTTT. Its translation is CASSPFAGQPGGGNQPQHF.